Sequencing of this T cell receptor beta chain was carried out in a study of cytomegalovirus exposure and HLA in healthy donors. Study observations and caveats: Researchers reported that a few CMV-associated chains were confirmed in vitro as CMV antigen-specific. Most TCR sequences proved rare, with some public TCRs found in many donors. Later, an analysis showed that TCR beta chains associated with HLA were more clonally expanded than others that were equally common.

As for this clone: Its cognate antigen is unknown.

This CDR3 comprises 16 residues. The germline V gene has CDR1 SGHNT and CDR2 YYREEE (reference sequence). Trimming removed 1 base from V and 5 bases from J; junction bases left unmatched: 7. The PCR was carried out with 60 Vbeta primers and 13 Jbeta primers. Clones were sequenced by immunoSEQ multiplex PCR, and TCRdb holds only the in-frame ones, with some missing. The table shows more than 140,000 clones, with about three fifths occurring only once. The rearrangement uses TRBV5-4 and TRBJ2-1, with TRBD2 identical over 9 bases. The sample was PBMCs. This TCR came from a woman aged 25 to 39 in good health and CMV-seropositive. CDR3 DNA sequence: TGTGCCAGCAGCTTGTTTGTTAGCGGGAGACACAATGAGCAGTTCTTC. It yields the protein CASSLFVSGRHNEQFF.